This T cell receptor (beta chain) was recorded in a study of technical replicates of blood from several donors. The V gene's germline CDR1 is SGHRS and CDR2 YFSETQ. V was pared by 4 bases and J by 1 base, with 11 bases between. The CDR3 consists of 14 residues. This clone was observed a handful of times. Sequencing was performed with immunoSEQ multiplex PCR; in TCRdb, only in-frame clones are kept and a portion is missing. The sample lists about 70,000 clones; approximately 90% were seen once. The chain joins TRBV5-1 to TRBJ1-1; TRBD1 might be the D (6 bases). The source is a human donor in good health. Some clones in this sample may be carry-over from other donors' samples. Sequencing was performed on PBMCs. CDR3 loop: CASSVVGQNTEAFF. CDR3 nucleotides: TGCGCCAGCAGCGTTGTGGGACAGAACACTGAAGCTTTCTTT. The full variable domain, in which reference TRBV5-1 and TRBJ1-1 provide the parts outside the CDR3, is KAGVTQTPRYLIKTRGQQVTLSCSPISGHRSVSWYQQTPGQGLQFLFEYFSETQRNKGNFPGRFSGRQFSNSRSEMNVSTLELGDSALYLCASSVVGQNTEAFFGQGTRLTVV.